The clone carrying this TCR beta chain was picked up many times. Its antigen remains unidentified. Donors ranged from roughly 6 to 100 years old and were healthy Caucasians in Russia. The sample is drawn from a study of blood T cells in healthy people across ages. Sample-barcoded 5' priming and a J-beta primer mix drove a second PCR of 7 to 11 cycles. TCRdb reprocessed the 5' RACE reads via MiXCR and lists one record per CDR3 protein. The profile shows approximately 700,000 distinct CDR3 sequences, roughly 32% of them singletons. Study results and limitations: Roughly linearly, TCR beta diversity per million T cells fell as age increased.

Sequenced: blood. This TCR was sampled from a woman aged 80 or over in good health.

CDR3 in DNA: TGTGCCAGCAGTCCGGGACACTCCCGGGAGACCCAGTACTTC. This codes for CASSPGHSRETQYF. This chain links TRBV28 with TRBJ2-5, with D possibly being TRBD1 (6 bases). The CDR3 extends over 14 amino acids. V was pared by 5 bases and J by 5 bases, with 15 bases between. CDR1 is MDHEN and CDR2 is SYDVKM in the germline V gene.